These T cell receptor beta chains were read from a single sample in a study of T cell clones after liver transplantation. Clones were sequenced by immunoSEQ multiplex PCR, and TCRdb holds only the in-frame ones, with some missing. The data hold approximately 10,000 clones, with 71% observed a single time. The specimen comprised CD4+ T cells from blood, sampled 30 to 34 months after liver transplant. The receptors here all came from a human patient who received a liver transplant. Some T cells may be graft donor cells. CDR3s include the opening cysteine and the closing phenylalanine or tryptophan.

V	length	CDR3
TRBV21-1	16	CASSKKGTVSGNTIYF
TRBV27	14	CASSWGRGNQPQHF
TRBV19	15	CASSIPTGGGETQYF
TRBV19	13	CASRPPMNTEAFF
TRBV7-9	13	CANTGGDGNTIYF
TRBV5-4	14	CASSSGDSNQPQHF
TRBV6-5	15	CASSLGISGTGELFF
TRBV7-9	18	CASSLPTNAGAGEDTQYF
TRBV7-2	14	CASSLVGGDNEQFF
TRBV27	15	CASSSLPTAKNIQYF
TRBV14	13	CASSQGINQPQHF
TRBV2	15	CASSRDRGLRNTIYF
TRBV30	17	CAWSDPYSGRIGNEQFF
TRBV5-1	14	CASSLGQGAHEQYF
TRBV4-1	17	CASSQDQRGGAGNEQFF
TRBV9	13	CASSAPGHLEQYF
TRBV13	12	CASSPHGDTQYF
TRBV29-1	13	CSAVPGYYTEAFF
TRBV19	13	CASRGTNYNEQFF
TRBV7-6	18	CASSPRPSGQGANYGYTF
TRBV5-1	14	CASTGTANTGELFF
TRBV11-2	14	CASSLGQSTGELFF
TRBV20-1	11	CSAPGGGDYTF
TRBV6-1	13	CASSDGLTYEQYF
TRBV2	16	CASTPSAFFSYNEQFF
TRBV7-8	12	CASSGQGNEQFF
TRBV11-3	15	CASSLRSPNTGELFF
TRBV4-1	14	CASSQEVAGGPRFF
TRBV4-1	14	CASSQALGLYEQYF
TRBV30	15	CATSSGTGYTGELFF
TRBV6-5	15	CASTGNTGTKNIQYF
TRBV19	15	CASSIGEVYNSPLHF
TRBV15	14	CATSREVGNTEAFF
TRBV6-5	12	CASSYPSGDAFF
TRBV2	15	CASSEGPADTYEQYF
TRBV10-2	11	CASRGTYEQYF
TRBV7-9	17	CASSRSPGPLAKNIQYF